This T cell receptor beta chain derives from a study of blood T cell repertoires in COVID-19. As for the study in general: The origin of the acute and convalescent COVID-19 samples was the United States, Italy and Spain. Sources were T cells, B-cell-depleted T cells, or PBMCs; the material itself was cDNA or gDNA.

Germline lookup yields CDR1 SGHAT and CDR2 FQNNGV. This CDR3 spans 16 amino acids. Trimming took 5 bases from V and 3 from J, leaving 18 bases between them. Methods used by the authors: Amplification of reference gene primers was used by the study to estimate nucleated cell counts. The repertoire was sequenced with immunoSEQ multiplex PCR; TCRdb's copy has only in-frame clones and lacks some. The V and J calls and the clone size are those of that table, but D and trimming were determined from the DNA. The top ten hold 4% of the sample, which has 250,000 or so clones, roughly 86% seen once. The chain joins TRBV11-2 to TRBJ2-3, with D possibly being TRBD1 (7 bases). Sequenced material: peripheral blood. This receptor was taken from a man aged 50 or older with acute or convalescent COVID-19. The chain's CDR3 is CASSPSFQGGTDTQYF. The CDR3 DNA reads TGTGCCAGCAGCCCTTCCTTCCAGGGGGGAACAGATACGCAGTATTTT.